Each of the 13 T cell receptor beta chains below was sequenced from the same sample in a study of T cell responses to AZD1222 COVID-19 vaccine (dated by TCRdb to the early 2020s). In the paper's terms, the time point label means: baseline before first vaccination. This specimen's treatment or condition label, interpreted: meningococcal conjugate vaccine given as trial control. Library preparation employed the immunoSEQ multiplex PCR assay. TCRdb re-hosts the immuneACCESS table, in-frame sequences only. Its copies lack some clones; in the studies checked, an unresolved V gene accounts for under half of them, and the cause for the rest is not known. The sample profile shows about 150,000 clones; around 90% of them were found once. The ten most abundant clones make up 2.8% of the sample. Source: peripheral blood, taken on day 0 of MenACWY control vaccination. These TCRs come from an adult in good health.

The chain employs TRBV3-1 (or the pseudogene TRBV3-2) and TRBJ2-7; D uncertain. V was shortened by 0 bases and J by 3 bases, with 3 bases between the two germline ends. CDR1 is LGHDT, CDR2 YNNKEL, per germline (reference sequence). This CDR3 has 12 amino acids. The chain's CDR3 is CASSQDNYEQYF. CDR3 DNA: TGTGCCAGCAGCCAAGATAACTACGAGCAGTACTTC.

The rearrangement joins TRBV7-9 to TRBJ2-7, with unresolved D. V dropped 7 bases and J dropped 3 bases, with 19 bases sitting between them. The CDR3 is 15 amino acids. Germline V lookup: CDR1 SEHNR, CDR2 FQNEAQ (reference sequence). DNA of the CDR3: TGTGCCAGCACCTCTTTCCCGCAGGAGAACTACGAGCAGTACTTC. This sequence encodes CASTSFPQENYEQYF.

The genes are TRBV27 and TRBJ2-7, with D possibly TRBD1 on 6 matching bases. V was shortened by 3 bases and J by 7 bases, with 25 bases between the two germline ends. Germline-derived CDR1 and CDR2 are MNHEY and SMNVEV (reference sequence). CDR3 length equals 17 residues. The DNA for the CDR3 is TGTGCCAGCAGTTTGACAGGAAGTGCGTACGGCCTACGGGAGCAGTACTTC. Translation gives CASSLTGSAYGLREQYF.

In this sample, this clone turned up once. V and J are TRBV29-1 and TRBJ1-1; D gene uncertain. The CDR3 extends over 12 amino acids. Germline V CDR1 and CDR2: SQVTM, ANQGSEA. V was shortened by 5 bases and J by 4 bases, with 11 bases between the two germline ends. The CDR3 DNA sequence: TGCAGCGTTCCGGGCAGAAGCACTGAAGCTTTCTTT. It specifies CSVPGRSTEAFF.

The chain is built from TRBV20-1 and TRBJ1-2, with TRBD1 as a possible D gene (6 bases). Germline V gene sequence: CDR1 DFQATT, CDR2 SNEGSKA (reference sequence). V lost 3 bases and J lost 8, with 16 bases in between. The CDR3 runs to 13 residues. The chain's CDR3 is CSASQGSDLGYTF. Here the CDR3 DNA reads TGCAGTGCTAGTCAGGGGAGCGATTTAGGCTACACCTTC.

The genes are TRBV28 and TRBJ1-1; TRBD1 might be the D (6 bases). CDR1 and CDR2 from the germline V gene are MDHEN and SYDVKM. This CDR3 is built from 15 residues. Trimming shortened V by 3 bases and J by 4 bases, and 15 bases separated the two germline ends. The CDR3 DNA reads as TGTGCCAGCAGTTTCCCACAGGGTTTGCGCACTGAAGCTTTCTTT. Its translation is CASSFPQGLRTEAFF.

This chain's CDR3 is CASAGRMNTEAFF. The CDR3 nucleotides are TGTGCCAGCGCGGGACGTATGAACACTGAAGCTTTCTTT. J is TRBJ1-1 and V is TRBV27; tentative D call: TRBD1 (5 bases). This CDR3 comprises 13 residues. Deletions cut 8 bases from V and 0 bases from J, with 10 bases between. Germline assignment: CDR1 MNHEY and CDR2 SMNVEV (reference sequence).

The chain has TRBV5-5 and TRBJ1-4; TRBD1 matches at 11 bases. CDR3 size: 14 residues. CDR1 SGHKS and CDR2 YYEKEE come from the germline V gene (reference sequence). The ends lost 5 bases at V and 7 bases at J; junction bases unmatched: 4. The CDR3 DNA sequence: TGTGCCAGCAGGGCTGGACAGGGGGCTGAAAAACTGTTTTTT. Residues: CASRAGQGAEKLFF.

This sequence joins TRBV6-5 and TRBJ1-5; 8 nucleotides line up with TRBD1. The J segment lost 5 bases and the V segment lost 8 bases, leaving 11 bases of the junction unmatched. CDR3 length: 15 residues. From germline, CDR1 is MNHEY and CDR2 SVGAGI. The CDR3, as DNA: TGTGCCAGCTCCGGGGGACAGGCCGGTTATCAGCCCCAGCATTTT. This encodes CASSGGQAGYQPQHF.

This chain links TRBV5-5 with TRBJ1-5; 10 bases line up with TRBD1. This CDR3 is 15 amino acids long. Germline V gene data show CDR1 as SGHKS and CDR2 as YYEKEE (reference sequence). V lost 4 bases and J lost 6; bases outside the gene matches: 7. The CDR3 DNA is TGTGCCAGCAGCCTCTGGGACAGGGGACGTCAGCCCCAGCATTTT. Amino acid sequence: CASSLWDRGRQPQHF.

The rearrangement uses TRBV5-6 and TRBJ1-5; D is perhaps TRBD1 (5 bases). CDR3 length: 15 residues. The V end was cut by 4 bases, the J end by 0 bases, with 11 bases between. Germline V gives CDR1 SGHDT, CDR2 YYEEEE. CDR3 protein: CASSRRQNSNQPQHF. The CDR3 coding sequence is TGTGCCAGCAGCCGGAGACAGAATAGCAATCAGCCCCAGCATTTT.

On this clone itself: This sample also contains other DNA sequences that code for the same CDR3. The V call is TRBV18, the J call TRBJ2-7, with D maybe TRBD1 (6 bases). Germline CDR1 and CDR2: KGHSH and LQKENI. This CDR3 comprises 13 residues. V lost 4 bases, J lost 2 bases, and 9 bases lay in between. CDR3 protein: CASSLGQTYEQYF. The CDR3, as DNA: TGTGCCAGCTCACTGGGACAAACCTACGAGCAGTACTTC.

The chain joins TRBV19 to TRBJ2-4; 10 bases fit TRBD1. Germline assignment: CDR1 LNHDA and CDR2 SQIVND (reference sequence). The CDR3 has 17 amino acids. V was clipped by 5 bases and J by 7 bases; unmatched bases: 14. The DNA of the CDR3 is TGTGCCAGTAGTGCGAACCCCGAAAGACAGGGGGCGAACATTCAGTACTTC. Protein: CASSANPERQGANIQYF.